This T cell receptor beta chain was captured in a study of blood T cell repertoires in COVID-19. Study at large: T cells, B-cell-depleted T cells, or PBMCs provided the cDNA or gDNA that served as material.

Per germline, CDR1 MNHEY and CDR2 SMNVEV (reference sequence). CDR3 length equals 15 residues. V was shortened by 2 bases and J by 0 bases, with 8 bases between the two germline ends. Methods used by the authors: Researchers report that nucleated cell counts were estimated from reference gene primer amplification. Some clones are missing from TCRdb's copy, which holds only in-frame ones; the method was immunoSEQ multiplex PCR. V and J calls and clone size are given by that table; D and trimming were obtained from the DNA. The repertoire consists of some 190,000 clones, with 80% occurring once and the leading ten covering roughly an eighth. Participants were placed into cohorts based on the clinical history they reported. Each exposed participant met a COVID-19 case in the 2 weeks preceding study entry.

Sequencing used PBMCs or T cells enriched from blood (not recorded which). The genes are TRBV27 and TRBJ1-3, with D hard to call. This receptor was identified in a man aged 55 to 70 who had been exposed to COVID-19. In nucleotides, the CDR3 is TGTGCCAGCAGTTTAACCGGGAGCTCTGGAAACACCATATATTTT. It translates to CASSLTGSSGNTIYF.